The present T cell receptor beta chain was sequenced within a study of T-cell reconstitution after alpha-beta-depleted transplantation in children. Unique molecular identifiers were used in preparing the TCRbeta library. TCRdb reanalysed the PCR reads using MiXCR and keeps one entry per CDR3 protein. The sample includes some 600,000 distinct CDR3 sequences, over 10% of them seen just once. Many counts were recorded for this clonotype. CDR1 is DFQATT and CDR2 is SNEGSKA in the germline V gene (reference sequence). The CDR3 contains 17 residues. V lost 3 bases to trimming and J lost 1 base; unmatched junction nucleotides: 4.

The sequenced sample was PBMCs, mostly from graft donor cells, obtained 360 days after TCRalphabeta/CD19-depleted stem cell transplant. The receptor comes from a male patient aged 5 to 17 who had a stem cell transplant for acute myeloid leukemia, so the T cells may come from the graft donor. The chain recombines TRBV20-1 with TRBJ2-3; 16 nucleotides align to TRBD2. CDR3 residues: CSARGLAGGPGTDTQYF. For the CDR3, the DNA is TGCAGTGCTAGGGGACTAGCGGGAGGGCCGGGCACAGATACGCAGTATTTT.